The following is a T cell receptor beta chain sequence with its context. As yet, its antigen is unknown. Primers for the PCR totalled 60 Vbeta and 13 Jbeta. Generated by immunoSEQ multiplex PCR, the TCRdb table keeps only in-frame clones and is missing some. Among 130,000 to 150,000 clones, over 75% were seen once, and the ten largest hold 8.8%. This record belongs to a study of cytomegalovirus exposure and HLA in healthy donors. Study summary: Around 86 million unique TCRs, all from HLA-typed donors, were included in an early release of the data.

Overall study results and limits: In an earlier analysis, in 620 or so donors, most V segments appeared productive either ~90% or ~30% of the time. Cytomegalovirus-associated status was assigned to about 150 TCR beta chains. In a later analysis, the majority of CMV-associated beta chains seemingly showed HLA restriction.

CDR1 LGHNA and CDR2 YNFKEQ come from the germline V gene. The V gene end was trimmed by 0 bases and the J gene end by 6 bases; junction bases not matched to a gene: 8. CDR3 length: 18 amino acids. V usage is TRBV4-2 and J usage is TRBJ2-2; TRBD1 aligns across 12 bases. The receptor's source is a woman in her forties or fifties in good health and CMV-seropositive. The sample consisted of PBMCs. The CDR3 spells CASSQDRPGQGASGELFF. As DNA, the CDR3 is TGTGCCAGCAGCCAAGATAGACCGGGACAGGGGGCATCCGGGGAGCTGTTTTTT.